This T cell receptor (beta chain) was captured by sequencing in a study of blood T cell repertoires in COVID-19. Measured with immunoSEQ multiplex PCR; TCRdb has only the in-frame clones, and not every one. There are just over 250,000 clones in the sample; approximately 90% occur only once, and roughly 4% lies in the top ten. V was clipped by 2 bases and J by 2 bases; unmatched bases: 3. Germline CDR1 SGHRS, CDR2 YFSETQ. The CDR3 is 14 residues long. This sequence was found in a man in his 60s who had recovered from COVID-19. Sample: peripheral blood. This chain uses TRBV5-1 with TRBJ1-2; 7 bases agree with TRBD1. The CDR3 here is CASSLTRGNYGYTF. The DNA for the CDR3 is TGCGCCAGCAGCTTAACCAGGGGGAACTATGGCTACACCTTC.